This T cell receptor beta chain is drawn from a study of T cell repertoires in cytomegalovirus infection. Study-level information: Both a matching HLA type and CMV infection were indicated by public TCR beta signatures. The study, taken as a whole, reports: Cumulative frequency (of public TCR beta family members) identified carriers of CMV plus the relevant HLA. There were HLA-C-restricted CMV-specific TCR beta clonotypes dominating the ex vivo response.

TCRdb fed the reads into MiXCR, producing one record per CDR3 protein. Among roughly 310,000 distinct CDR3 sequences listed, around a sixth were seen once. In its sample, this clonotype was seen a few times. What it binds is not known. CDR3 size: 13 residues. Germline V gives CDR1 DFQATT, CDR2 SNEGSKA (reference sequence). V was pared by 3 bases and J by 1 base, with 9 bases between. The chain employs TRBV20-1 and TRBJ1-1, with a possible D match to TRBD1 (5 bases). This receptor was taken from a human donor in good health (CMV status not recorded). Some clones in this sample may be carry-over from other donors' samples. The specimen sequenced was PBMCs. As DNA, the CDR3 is TGCAGTGCTAGCGCCCAGGGGAACACTGAAGCTTTCTTT. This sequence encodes CSASAQGNTEAFF.